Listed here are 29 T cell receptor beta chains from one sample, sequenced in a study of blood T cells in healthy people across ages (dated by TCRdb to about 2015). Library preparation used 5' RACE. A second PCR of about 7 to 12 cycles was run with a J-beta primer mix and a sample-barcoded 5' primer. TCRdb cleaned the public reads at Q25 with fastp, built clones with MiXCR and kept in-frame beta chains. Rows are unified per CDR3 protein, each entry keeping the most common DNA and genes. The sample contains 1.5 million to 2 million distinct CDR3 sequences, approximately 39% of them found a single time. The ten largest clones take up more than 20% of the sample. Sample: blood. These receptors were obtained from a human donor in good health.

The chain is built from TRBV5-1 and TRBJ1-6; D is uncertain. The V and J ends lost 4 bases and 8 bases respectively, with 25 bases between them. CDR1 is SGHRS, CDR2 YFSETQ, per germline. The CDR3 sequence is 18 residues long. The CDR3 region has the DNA TGCGCCAGCAGCATAGTACCCACGGCCGGGTCGCCCTATTCACCCCTCCACTTT. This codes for CASSIVPTAGSPYSPLHF.

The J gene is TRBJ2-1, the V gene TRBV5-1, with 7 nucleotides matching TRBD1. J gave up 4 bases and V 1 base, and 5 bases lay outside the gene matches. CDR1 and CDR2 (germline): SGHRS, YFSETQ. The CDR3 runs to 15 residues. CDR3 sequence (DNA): TGCGCCAGCAGCTTGTCCACGGGACAGTACAATGAGCAGTTCTTC. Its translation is CASSLSTGQYNEQFF.

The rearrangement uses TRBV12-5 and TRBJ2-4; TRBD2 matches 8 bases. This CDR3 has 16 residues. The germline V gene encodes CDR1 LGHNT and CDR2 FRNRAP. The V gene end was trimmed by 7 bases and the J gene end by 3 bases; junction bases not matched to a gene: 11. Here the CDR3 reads CASAISGGVGKNIQYF. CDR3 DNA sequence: TGTGCTAGTGCCATCTCGGGAGGGGTGGGCAAAAACATTCAGTACTTC.

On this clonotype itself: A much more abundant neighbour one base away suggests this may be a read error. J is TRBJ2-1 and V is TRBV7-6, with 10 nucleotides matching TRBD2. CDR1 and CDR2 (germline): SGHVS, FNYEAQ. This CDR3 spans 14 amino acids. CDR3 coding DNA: TGTGTCAGCAGCTTAGCGGGGGGCGGGAATGAGCAGTTCTTC. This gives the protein CVSSLAGGGNEQFF.

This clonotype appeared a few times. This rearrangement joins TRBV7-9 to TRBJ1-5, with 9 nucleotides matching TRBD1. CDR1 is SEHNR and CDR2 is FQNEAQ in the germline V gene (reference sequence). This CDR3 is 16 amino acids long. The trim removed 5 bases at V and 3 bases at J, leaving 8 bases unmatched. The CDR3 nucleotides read TGTGCCAGCAGCCGACAGGGGGGCAACAACAATCAGCCCCAGCATTTT. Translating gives CASSRQGGNNNQPQHF.

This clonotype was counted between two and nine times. The CDR3 protein is CASSLHRDPSMNTEAFF. The CDR3 region has the DNA TGCGCCAGCAGCCTCCACAGGGACCCCTCAATGAACACTGAAGCTTTCTTT. The V and J genes are TRBV4-3 and TRBJ1-1; tentative D call: TRBD1 (6 bases). V was pared by 4 bases and J by 0 bases, with 18 bases between. The CDR3 covers 17 residues. CDR1 is LGHNA, CDR2 YSLEER, per germline.

CDR3 sequence: CASSLNPQNRIPDTQYF. CDR3 sequence (DNA): TGTGCCAGCAGCTTAAACCCACAAAACAGGATCCCAGATACGCAGTATTTT. The chain has TRBV7-2 and TRBJ2-3; D might be TRBD1 (5 bases). Per the germline V gene, CDR1 is SGHTA and CDR2 is FQGNSA. Trimming shortened V by 2 bases and J by 4 bases, and 19 bases separated the two germline ends. The CDR3 runs 17 residues. Supplemented by reference TRBV7-2 and TRBJ2-3, the full variable domain reads GAGVSQSPSNKVTEKGKDVELRCDPISGHTALYWYRQSLGQGLEFLIYFQGNSAPDKSGLPSDRFSAERTGGSVSTLTIQRTQQEDSAVYLCASSLNPQNRIPDTQYFGPGTRLTVL.

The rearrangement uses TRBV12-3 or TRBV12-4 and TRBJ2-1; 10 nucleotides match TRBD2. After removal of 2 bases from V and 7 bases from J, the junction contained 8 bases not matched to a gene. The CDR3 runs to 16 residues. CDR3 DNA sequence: TGTGCCAGCAGTTTAATGCTAGCGGGGGCCTTAAATGAGCAGTTCTTC. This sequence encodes CASSLMLAGALNEQFF.

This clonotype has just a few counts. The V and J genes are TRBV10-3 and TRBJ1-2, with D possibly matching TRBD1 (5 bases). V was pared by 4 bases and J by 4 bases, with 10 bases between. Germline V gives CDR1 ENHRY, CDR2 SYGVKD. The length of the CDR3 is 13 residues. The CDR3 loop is CAISVGQAYGYTF. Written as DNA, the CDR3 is TGTGCCATCAGTGTGGGGCAGGCCTATGGCTACACCTTC.

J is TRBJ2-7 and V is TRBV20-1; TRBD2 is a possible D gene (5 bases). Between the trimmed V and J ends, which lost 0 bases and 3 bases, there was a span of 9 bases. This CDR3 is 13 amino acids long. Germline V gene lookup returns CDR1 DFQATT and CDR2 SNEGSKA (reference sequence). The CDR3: CSARDTGFYEQYF. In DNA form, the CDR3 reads TGCAGTGCTAGAGATACGGGGTTCTACGAGCAGTACTTC.

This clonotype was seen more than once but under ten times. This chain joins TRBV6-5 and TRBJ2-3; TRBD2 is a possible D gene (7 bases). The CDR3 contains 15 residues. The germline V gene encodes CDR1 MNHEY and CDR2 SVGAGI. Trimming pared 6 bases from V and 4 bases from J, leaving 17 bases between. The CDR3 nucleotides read TGTGCCAGCAGCCCATATGGGGGGGCGGCAGATACGCAGTATTTT. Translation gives CASSPYGGAADTQYF.

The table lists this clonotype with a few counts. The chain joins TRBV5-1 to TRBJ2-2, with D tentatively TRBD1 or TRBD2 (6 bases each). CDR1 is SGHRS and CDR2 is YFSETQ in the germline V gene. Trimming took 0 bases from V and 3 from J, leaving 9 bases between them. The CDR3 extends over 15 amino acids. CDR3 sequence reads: CASSLVRGDTGELFF. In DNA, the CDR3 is TGCGCCAGCAGCTTGGTTAGGGGGGACACCGGGGAGCTGTTTTTT.

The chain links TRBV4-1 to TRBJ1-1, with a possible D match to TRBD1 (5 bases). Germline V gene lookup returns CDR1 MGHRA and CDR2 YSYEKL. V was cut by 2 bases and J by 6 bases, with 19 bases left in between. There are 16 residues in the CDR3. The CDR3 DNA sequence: TGCGCCAGCAGCCAAAGGGACCGGGACCCTGGATCTGAAGCTTTCTTT. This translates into CASSQRDRDPGSEAFF.

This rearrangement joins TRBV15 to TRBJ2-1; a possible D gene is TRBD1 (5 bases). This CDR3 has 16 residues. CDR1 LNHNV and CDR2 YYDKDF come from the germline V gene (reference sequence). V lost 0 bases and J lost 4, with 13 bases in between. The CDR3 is CATSRDKQGRYNEQFF. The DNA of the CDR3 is TGTGCCACCAGCAGAGATAAGCAGGGTCGATACAATGAGCAGTTCTTC.

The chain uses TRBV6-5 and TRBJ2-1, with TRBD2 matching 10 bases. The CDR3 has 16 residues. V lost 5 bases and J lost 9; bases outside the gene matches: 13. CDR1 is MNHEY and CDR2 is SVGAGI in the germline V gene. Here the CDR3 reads CASSKNSGGDHIEQFF. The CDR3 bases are TGTGCCAGCAGTAAAAACAGCGGGGGGGACCACATTGAGCAGTTCTTC.

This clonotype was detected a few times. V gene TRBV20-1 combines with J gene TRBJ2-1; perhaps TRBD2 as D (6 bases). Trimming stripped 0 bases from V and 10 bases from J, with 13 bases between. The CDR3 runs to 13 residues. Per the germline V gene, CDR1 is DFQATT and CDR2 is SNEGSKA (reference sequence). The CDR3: CSARDRIGGEQFF. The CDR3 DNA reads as TGCAGTGCTAGAGATCGAATTGGAGGGGAGCAGTTCTTC.

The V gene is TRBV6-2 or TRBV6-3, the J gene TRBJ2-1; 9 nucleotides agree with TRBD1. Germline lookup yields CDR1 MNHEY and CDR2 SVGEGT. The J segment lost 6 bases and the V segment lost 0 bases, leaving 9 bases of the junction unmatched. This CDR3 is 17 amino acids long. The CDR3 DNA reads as TGTGCCAGCAGTTACTCGAGGCGGGACAGGGTTTCCAATGAGCAGTTCTTC. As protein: CASSYSRRDRVSNEQFF.

CDR3 DNA: TGCGCCAGCAGCTCAATGCTAGCGGGGGGGAACAATGAGCAGTTCTTC. Protein sequence: CASSSMLAGGNNEQFF. The chain links TRBV5-1 to TRBJ2-1, with 12 bases lining up with TRBD2. The CDR3 extends over 16 amino acids. Germline CDR1 reads SGHRS; CDR2 reads YFSETQ. V dropped 3 bases and J dropped 5; count of bases not matched to a gene: 6.

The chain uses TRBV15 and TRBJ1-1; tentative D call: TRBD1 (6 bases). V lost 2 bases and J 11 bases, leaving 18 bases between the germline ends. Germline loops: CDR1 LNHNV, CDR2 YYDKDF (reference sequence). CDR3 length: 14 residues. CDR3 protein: CATSRPGQSPRAFF. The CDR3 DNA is TGTGCCACCAGCAGACCCGGACAGTCCCCGAGGGCTTTCTTT.

CDR3 region: CASSGGGVGSYNEQFF. The CDR3 DNA follows: TGTGCCAGCAGTGGAGGAGGGGTAGGCTCCTACAATGAGCAGTTCTTC. The chain combines TRBV2 with TRBJ2-1; a possible D gene is TRBD2 (6 bases). Germline CDR1 is SNHLY and CDR2 is FYNNEI. V was clipped by 4 bases and J by 0 bases, with 13 bases between them. This CDR3 has 16 residues.

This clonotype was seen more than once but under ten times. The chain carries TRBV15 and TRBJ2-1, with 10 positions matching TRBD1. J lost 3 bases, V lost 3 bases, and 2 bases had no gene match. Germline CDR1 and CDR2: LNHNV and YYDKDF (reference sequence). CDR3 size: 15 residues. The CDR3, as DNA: TGTGCCACCAGCAGGGGGGACAGGGGCTACAATGAGCAGTTCTTC. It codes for CATSRGDRGYNEQFF.

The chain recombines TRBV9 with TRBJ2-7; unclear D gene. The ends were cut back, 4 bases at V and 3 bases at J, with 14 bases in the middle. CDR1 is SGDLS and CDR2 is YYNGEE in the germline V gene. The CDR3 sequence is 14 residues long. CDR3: CASSPGPLNYEQYF. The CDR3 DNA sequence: TGTGCCAGCAGCCCCGGTCCCCTTAACTACGAGCAGTACTTC.

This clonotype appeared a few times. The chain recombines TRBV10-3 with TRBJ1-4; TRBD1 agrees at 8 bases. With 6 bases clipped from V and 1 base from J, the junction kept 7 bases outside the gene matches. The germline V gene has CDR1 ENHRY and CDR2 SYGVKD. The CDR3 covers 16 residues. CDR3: CAISAGGAGTNEKLFF. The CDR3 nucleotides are TGTGCCATCAGCGCAGGGGGCGCGGGAACTAATGAAAAACTGTTTTTT.

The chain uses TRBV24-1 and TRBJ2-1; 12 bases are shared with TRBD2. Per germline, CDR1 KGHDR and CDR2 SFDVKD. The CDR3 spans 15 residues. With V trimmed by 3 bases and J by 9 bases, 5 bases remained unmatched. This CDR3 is CATSDPSGGAIEQFF. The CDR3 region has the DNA TGTGCCACCAGTGATCCTAGCGGGGGGGCCATTGAGCAGTTCTTC.

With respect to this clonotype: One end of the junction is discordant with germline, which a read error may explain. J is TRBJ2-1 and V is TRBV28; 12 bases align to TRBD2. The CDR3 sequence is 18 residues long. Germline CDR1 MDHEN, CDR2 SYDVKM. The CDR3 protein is CTSSSWTSGASSYNEQFF. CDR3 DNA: TGTACCAGCAGTTCATGGACTAGCGGGGCGAGTTCCTACAATGAGCAGTTCTTC.

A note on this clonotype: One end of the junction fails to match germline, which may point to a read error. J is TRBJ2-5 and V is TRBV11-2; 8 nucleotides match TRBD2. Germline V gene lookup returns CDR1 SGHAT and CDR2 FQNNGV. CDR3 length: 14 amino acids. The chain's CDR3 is CASSPGGLKETRYF. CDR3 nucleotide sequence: TGTGCCAGCAGCCCGGGGGGGCTCAAAGAGACCCGGTACTTC.

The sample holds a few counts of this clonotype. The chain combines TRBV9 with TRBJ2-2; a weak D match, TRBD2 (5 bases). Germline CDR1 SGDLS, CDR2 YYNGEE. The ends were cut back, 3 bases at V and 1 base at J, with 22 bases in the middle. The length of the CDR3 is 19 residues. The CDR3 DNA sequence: TGTGCCAGCAGCGGCCGGACCGGGAAAGAACCATTGAACACCGGGGAGCTGTTTTTT. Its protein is CASSGRTGKEPLNTGELFF.

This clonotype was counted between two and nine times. CDR3 in amino acids: CASSFGLDRDAYEQYF. The CDR3 DNA reads as TGTGCCAGCAGCTTCGGCCTCGACAGGGATGCCTACGAGCAGTACTTC. The chain carries TRBV13 and TRBJ2-7; 7 positions match TRBD1. Germline CDR1 and CDR2: PRHDT and FYEKMQ (reference sequence). This CDR3 region has 16 residues. V dropped 3 bases and J dropped 2; count of bases not matched to a gene: 10. Full variable domain (rest looked up from reference TRBV13 and TRBJ2-7): AAGVIQSPRHLIKEKRETATLKCYPIPRHDTVYWYQQGPGQDPQFLISFYEKMQSDKGSIPDRFSAQQFSDYHSELNMSSLELGDSALYFCASSFGLDRDAYEQYFGPGTRLTVT.

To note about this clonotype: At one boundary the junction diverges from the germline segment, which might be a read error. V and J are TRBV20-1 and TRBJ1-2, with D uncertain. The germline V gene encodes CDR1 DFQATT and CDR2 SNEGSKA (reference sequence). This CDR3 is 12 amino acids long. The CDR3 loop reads CRANTRYYGYTF. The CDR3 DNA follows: TGCAGGGCTAATACGAGGTACTATGGCTACACCTTC.